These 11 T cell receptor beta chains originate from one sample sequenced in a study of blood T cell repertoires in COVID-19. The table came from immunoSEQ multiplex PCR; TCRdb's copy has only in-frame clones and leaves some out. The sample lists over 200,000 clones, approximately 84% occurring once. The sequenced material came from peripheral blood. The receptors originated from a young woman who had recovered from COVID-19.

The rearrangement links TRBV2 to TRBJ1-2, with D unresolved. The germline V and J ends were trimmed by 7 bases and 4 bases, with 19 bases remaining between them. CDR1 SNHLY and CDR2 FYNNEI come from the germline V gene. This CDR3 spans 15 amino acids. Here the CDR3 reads CASIDHIGLTYGYTF. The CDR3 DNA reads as TGTGCCAGCATTGATCACATAGGACTGACCTATGGCTACACCTTC.

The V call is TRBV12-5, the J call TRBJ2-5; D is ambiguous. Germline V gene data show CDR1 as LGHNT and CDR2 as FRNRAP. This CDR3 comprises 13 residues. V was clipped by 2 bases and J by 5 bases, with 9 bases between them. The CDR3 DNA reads TGTGCTAGTGGTTTGCAGGATCGGGAGACCCAGTACTTC. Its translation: CASGLQDRETQYF.

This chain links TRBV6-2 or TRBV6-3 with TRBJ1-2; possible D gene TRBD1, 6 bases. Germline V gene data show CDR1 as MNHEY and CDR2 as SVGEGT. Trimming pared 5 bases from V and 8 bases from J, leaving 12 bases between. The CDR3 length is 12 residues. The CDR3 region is CASSRQGIGYTF. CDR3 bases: TGTGCCAGCAGTAGGCAGGGGATCGGCTACACCTTC.

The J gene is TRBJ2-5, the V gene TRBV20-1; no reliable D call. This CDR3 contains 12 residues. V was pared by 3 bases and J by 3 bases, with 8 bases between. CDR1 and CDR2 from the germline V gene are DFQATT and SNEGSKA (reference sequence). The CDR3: CSASAQKETQYF. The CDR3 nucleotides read TGCAGTGCTAGTGCACAGAAAGAGACCCAGTACTTC.

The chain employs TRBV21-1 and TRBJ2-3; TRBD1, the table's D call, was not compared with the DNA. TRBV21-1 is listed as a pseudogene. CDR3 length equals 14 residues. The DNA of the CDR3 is TGTGCCAGCAGGACAGAAGCCAAAACAGATACGCAGTATTTT. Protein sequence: CASRTEAKTDTQYF.

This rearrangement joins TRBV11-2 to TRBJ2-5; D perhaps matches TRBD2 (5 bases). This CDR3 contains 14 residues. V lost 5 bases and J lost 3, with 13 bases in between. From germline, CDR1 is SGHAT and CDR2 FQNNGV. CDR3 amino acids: CASSILIAKETQYF. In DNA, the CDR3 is TGTGCCAGCAGCATACTCATAGCGAAAGAGACCCAGTACTTC.

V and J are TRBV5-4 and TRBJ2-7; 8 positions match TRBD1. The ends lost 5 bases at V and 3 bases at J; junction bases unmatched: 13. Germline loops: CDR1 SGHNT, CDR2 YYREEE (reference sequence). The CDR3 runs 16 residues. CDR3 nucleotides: TGTGCCAGCAGGACGACTGGACAGGGAGTGATCTACGAGCAGTACTTC. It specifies CASRTTGQGVIYEQYF.

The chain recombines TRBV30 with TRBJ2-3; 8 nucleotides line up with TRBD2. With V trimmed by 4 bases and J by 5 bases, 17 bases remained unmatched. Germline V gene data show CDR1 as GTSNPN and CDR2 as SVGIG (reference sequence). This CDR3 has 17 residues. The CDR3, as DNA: TGTGCCTGGACCAAAAGCGGGGGCCACTTTTATTTAGATACGCAGTATTTT. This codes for CAWTKSGGHFYLDTQYF.

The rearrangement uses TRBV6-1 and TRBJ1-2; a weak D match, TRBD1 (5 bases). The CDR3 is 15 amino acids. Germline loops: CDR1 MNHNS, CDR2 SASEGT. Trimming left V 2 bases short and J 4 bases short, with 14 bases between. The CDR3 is CASSELGQGGYGYTF. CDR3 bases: TGTGCCAGCAGTGAATTAGGTCAGGGTGGCTATGGCTACACCTTC.

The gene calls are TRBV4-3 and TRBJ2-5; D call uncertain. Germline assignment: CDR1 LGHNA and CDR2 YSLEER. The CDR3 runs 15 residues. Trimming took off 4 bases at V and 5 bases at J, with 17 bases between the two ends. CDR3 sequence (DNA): TGCGCCAGCAGCCCCGCCGTTGTGGGCCCGGAGACCCAGTACTTC. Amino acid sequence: CASSPAVVGPETQYF.

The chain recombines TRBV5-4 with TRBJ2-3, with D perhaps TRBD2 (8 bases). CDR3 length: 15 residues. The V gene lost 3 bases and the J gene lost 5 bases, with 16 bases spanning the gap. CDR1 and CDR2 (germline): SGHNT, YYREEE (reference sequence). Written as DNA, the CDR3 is TGTGCCAGCAGCTCCTTCGGGGGGGACAGAGATACGCAGTATTTT. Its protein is CASSSFGGDRDTQYF.